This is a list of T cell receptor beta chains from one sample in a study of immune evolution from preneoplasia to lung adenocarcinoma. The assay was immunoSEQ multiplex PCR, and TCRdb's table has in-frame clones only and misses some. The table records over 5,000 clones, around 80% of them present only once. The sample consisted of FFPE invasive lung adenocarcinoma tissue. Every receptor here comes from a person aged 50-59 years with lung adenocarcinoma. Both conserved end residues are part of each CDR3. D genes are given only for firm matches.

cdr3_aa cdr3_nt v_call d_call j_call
CASSSVLAEGSTTGELFF TGTGCCAGCAGTTCCGTACTAGCGGAAGGTTCAACCACCGGGGAGCTGTTTTTT TRBV27 TRBD2 TRBJ2-2
CASSRGLAGGAADTQYF TGTGCCAGCAGCCGGGGACTAGCGGGGGGGGCGGCAGATACGCAGTATTTT TRBV5-8 TRBD2 TRBJ2-3
CASSLSNEKLFF TGTGCCAGCAGCCTCAGTAATGAAAAACTGTTTTTT TRBV7-2 NA TRBJ1-4
CASSSGTGPGANVLTF TGTGCTAGCAGCTCCGGGACAGGGCCTGGGGCCAACGTCCTGACTTTC TRBV7-7 TRBD1 TRBJ2-6
CASEAGGYEQYF TGTGCCAGCGAAGCGGGAGGGTACGAGCAGTACTTC TRBV28 TRBD2 TRBJ2-7
CASSPGLAGVVNIQYF TGTGCCAGCAGCCCTGGACTAGCGGGAGTCGTGAACATTCAGTACTTC TRBV28 TRBD2 TRBJ2-4
CASSQGGQGFTNEKLFF TGCGCCAGCAGCCAAGGAGGACAGGGGTTCACTAATGAAAAACTGTTTTTT TRBV4-1 TRBD1 TRBJ1-4
CACARTGGRADTQYF TGTGCCTGTGCTAGGACAGGGGGCAGGGCAGATACGCAGTATTTT TRBV30 TRBD1 TRBJ2-3
CASSTAPGRNYGYTF TGTGCCAGTAGTACAGCCCCGGGACGGAACTATGGCTACACCTTC TRBV19 NA TRBJ1-2
CATGGASGNQPQHF TGTGCCACCGGGGGGGCGTCGGGCAATCAGCCCCAGCATTTT TRBV10-3 NA TRBJ1-5
CASSPRQGTNEKLFF TGTGCCAGCTCACCGCGACAGGGGACTAATGAAAAACTGTTTTTT TRBV18 TRBD1 TRBJ1-4
CASSRQSYEQYF TGTGCCAGCTCACGACAGTCCTACGAGCAGTACTTC TRBV18 NA TRBJ2-7
CASSQGKGGSYGYTF TGTGCCAGCTCCCAAGGGAAGGGGGGATCCTATGGCTACACCTTC TRBV18 NA TRBJ1-2